This TCR beta chain is from a study of blood T cell repertoires in COVID-19. The wider study: Acute-phase and convalescent COVID-19 samples originated in the United States, Italy and Spain. PBMCs, B-cell-depleted T cells, or T cells provided the cDNA or gDNA that made up the material.

This clone showed up just once. This CDR3 region has 13 residues. Assay: immunoSEQ multiplex PCR; the TCRdb copy retains only in-frame clones and omits some. This table holds 65,000 to 70,000 clones, 85% to 90% found once. The sequence derives from a man aged 80 or over with acute or convalescent COVID-19. V usage is TRBV21-1 and J usage is TRBJ1-1. TRBV21-1 is described as a pseudogene. The material sequenced was peripheral blood. CDR3 protein: CASSPRRAPEAFF. CDR3 DNA sequence: TGTGCCAGTTCCCCGCGGAGGGCGCCTGAAGCTTTCTTT.